This T cell receptor (beta chain) was captured by sequencing in a study of T cells in localized non-small cell lung cancer. The method was immunoSEQ multiplex PCR; TCRdb's version includes in-frame clones alone and lacks a portion of them. The sample lists about 11,000 clones, roughly 82% seen once, with 20% in the top ten. Study-wide points: Density of T cells in blood, when higher, went with longer overall survival. Heterogeneity is still possible, as just one tumor region was sequenced. Adjacent lung had a median around 60 of the 100 largest tumor clones. The study found T cell clonality highest in uninvolved adjacent lung, above tumor.

The CDR3 runs 20 residues. Germline V gene sequence: CDR1 SGHNT, CDR2 YYREEE (reference sequence). Trimming cost V 0 bases and J 7 bases, with 31 bases left between them. This clone is a singleton in its sample. As yet, its antigen is unknown. The sequence was obtained from a female donor older than 55 with stage II lung adenocarcinoma. The V and J genes are TRBV5-4 and TRBJ1-1; perhaps TRBD1 as D (6 bases). The source material was peripheral blood mononuclear cells, sampled before any cancer treatment. The CDR3 reads CASSLVRFHEYRDLALEAFF. DNA for the CDR3: TGTGCCAGCAGCTTGGTTAGGTTCCACGAATACAGGGACCTGGCCCTTGAAGCTTTCTTT. Drawing the rest from reference TRBV5-4 and TRBJ1-1, the complete variable domain is ETGVTQSPTHLIKTRGQQVTLRCSSQSGHNTVSWYQQALGQGPQFIFQYYREEENGRGNFPPRFSGLQFPNYSSELNVNALELDDSALYLCASSLVRFHEYRDLALEAFFGQGTRLTVV.